A selection of T cell receptor beta chains follows, all from one sample in a study of blood T cell repertoires in COVID-19. The method was immunoSEQ multiplex PCR; TCRdb's version includes in-frame clones alone and lacks a portion of them. The profile shows a few hundred thousand clones, over 75% of them singletons. Sequencing used PBMCs or T cells enriched from blood (not recorded which). The source is a woman between 40 and 50 years old who had recovered from COVID-19. Each CDR3 is given with its conserved first and last residue. The D gene is left open where the match is weak. Size is omitted from some rows. Given values are once, few, many or a class for expanded clones.

j_call d_call clone_size v_call cdr3_nt cdr3_aa
TRBJ1-4 . . TRBV5-4 TGTGCCAGCAGCTTGAGCGGCGAAAAACTGTTTTTT CASSLSGEKLFF
TRBJ1-1 TRBD1 few TRBV4-1 TGCGCCAGCAGCCAAGATTTCGTACAGGGGTACACTGAAGCTTTCTTT CASSQDFVQGYTEAFF
TRBJ2-1 . . TRBV18 TGTGCCAGCTCACCAGGGGCAGGGACCTACAATGAGCAGTTCTTC CASSPGAGTYNEQFF
TRBJ1-3 . . TRBV7-2 TGTGCCAGCAGTCCTGCGAGGGCTGGAAACACCATATATTTT CASSPARAGNTIYF
TRBJ2-7 . . TRBV6-5 TGTGCCAGCAAGGAACTAGGCTACGAGCAGTACTTC CASKELGYEQYF
TRBJ1-1 . . TRBV7-2 TGTGCCAGCAGCTCCCTGGGGCTCACTGAAGCTTTCTTT CASSSLGLTEAFF
TRBJ2-1 TRBD2 . TRBV4-2 TGTGCCAGCAGCCCGGGACTAGCGGTCTCCTACAATGAGCAGTTCTTC CASSPGLAVSYNEQFF
TRBJ2-7 TRBD1 . TRBV29-1 TGCAGCGTTGAAGGTGATGGGGACAGGGGGCCGAGAGCCTACGAGCAGTACTTC CSVEGDGDRGPRAYEQYF
TRBJ2-7 . . TRBV7-8 TGTGCCAGCAGCTCAGATACCTACGAGCAGTACTTC CASSSDTYEQYF
TRBJ1-2 . . TRBV2 TGTGCCAGCAGTTCGGACCCCGGGGGAGGCTACACCTTC CASSSDPGGGYTF
TRBJ2-1 . . TRBV11-2 TGTGCCAGCAGATCCCTAGCCGACGTCTACAATGAGCAGTTCTTC CASRSLADVYNEQFF
TRBJ1-6 . . TRBV19 TGTGCCAGTAGTATAGATCGAGCGGCCAATTCACCCCTCCACTTT CASSIDRAANSPLHF
TRBJ2-1 TRBD2 . TRBV7-2 TGTGCCAGCAGCTTAAATTCTCCGGGACTAGTTTTCTATGAGCAGTTCTTC CASSLNSPGLVFYEQFF
TRBJ2-5 TRBD2 . TRBV4-1 TGCGCCAGCAGCCAAGAGAGGGGAGCGGGAGCGTATGAGACCCAGTACTTC CASSQERGAGAYETQYF
TRBJ2-5 . . TRBV11-2 TGTGCCAGCAGCCTTTACGGGTTCCCCGGGGAGACCCAGTACTTC CASSLYGFPGETQYF